The sequence of this TCR beta chain was determined in a study of T cells in Graves' hyperthyroidism and ophthalmopathy. Study conclusions and caveats: Peripheral blood also featured most of the thyroid clonotypes expanded above 0.001.

Graves' hyperthyroidism was deemed stable absent ophthalmopathy progression within 18 months. Uncontrolled infection, other autoimmune disease, pregnancy or lactation led to exclusion. From RNA transcripts, TCR beta CDR3 regions were amplified. With the HTBI primer set, the TCR CDR3 went through a first round of RT-PCR. Using its own MiXCR run on the multiplex PCR reads, TCRdb lists one record per CDR3 protein. The repertoire includes roughly 380,000 distinct CDR3 sequences, roughly an eighth of them detected once, and about 5% sits in the top ten. This clonotype was detected ten times or more. The target antigen is unknown. This TCR was sampled from a woman aged 18-30 years with Graves' hyperthyroidism. Sequenced sample: blood.

The CDR3 nucleotides read TGTGCCAGCAGCCAAGACACAACGGAGGGAAACACCATATATTTT. Its translation is CASSQDTTEGNTIYF. The chain is built from TRBV3-1 and TRBJ1-3; D ambiguous. The CDR3 is made up of 15 amino acids. Germline loops: CDR1 LGHDT, CDR2 YNNKEL (reference sequence). The V end was cut by 0 bases, the J end by 4 bases, with 10 bases between.